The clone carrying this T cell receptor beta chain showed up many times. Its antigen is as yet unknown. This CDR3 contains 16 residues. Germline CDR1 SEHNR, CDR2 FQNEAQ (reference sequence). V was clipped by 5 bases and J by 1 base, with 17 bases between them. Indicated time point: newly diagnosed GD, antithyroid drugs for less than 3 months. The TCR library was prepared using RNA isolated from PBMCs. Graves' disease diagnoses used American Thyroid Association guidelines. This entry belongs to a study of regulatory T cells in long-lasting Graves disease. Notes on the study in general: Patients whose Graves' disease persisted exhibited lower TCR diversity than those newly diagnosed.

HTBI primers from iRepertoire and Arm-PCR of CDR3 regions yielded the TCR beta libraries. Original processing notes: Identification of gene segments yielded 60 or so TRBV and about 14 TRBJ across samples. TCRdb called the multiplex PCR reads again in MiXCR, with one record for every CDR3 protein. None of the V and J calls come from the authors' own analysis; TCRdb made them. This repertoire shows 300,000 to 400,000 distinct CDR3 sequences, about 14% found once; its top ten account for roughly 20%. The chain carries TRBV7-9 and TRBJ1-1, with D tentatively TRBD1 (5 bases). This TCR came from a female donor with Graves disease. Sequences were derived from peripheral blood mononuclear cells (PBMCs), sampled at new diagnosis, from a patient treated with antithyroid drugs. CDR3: CASSTPPGTGNTEAFF. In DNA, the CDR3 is TGTGCCAGCAGCACACCTCCGGGGACGGGGAACACTGAAGCTTTCTTT. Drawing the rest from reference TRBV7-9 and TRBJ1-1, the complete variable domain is DTGVSQNPRHKITKRGQNVTFRCDPISEHNRLYWYRQTLGQGPEFLTYFQNEAQLEKSRLLSDRFSAERPKGSFSTLEIQRTEQGDSAMYLCASSTPPGTGNTEAFFGQGTRLTVV.